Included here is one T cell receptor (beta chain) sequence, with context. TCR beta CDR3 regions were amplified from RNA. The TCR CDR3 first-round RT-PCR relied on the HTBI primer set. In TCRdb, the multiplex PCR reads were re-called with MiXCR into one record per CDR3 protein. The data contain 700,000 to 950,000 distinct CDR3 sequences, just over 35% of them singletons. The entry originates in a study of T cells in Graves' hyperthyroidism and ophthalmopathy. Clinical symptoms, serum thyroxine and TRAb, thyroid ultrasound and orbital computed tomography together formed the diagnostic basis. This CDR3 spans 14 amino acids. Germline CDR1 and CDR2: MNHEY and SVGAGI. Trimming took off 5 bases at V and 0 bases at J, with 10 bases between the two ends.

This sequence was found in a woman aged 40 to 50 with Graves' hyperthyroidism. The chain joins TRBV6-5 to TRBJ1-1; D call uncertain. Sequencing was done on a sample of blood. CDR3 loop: CASSPTYVNTEAFF. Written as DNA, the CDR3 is TGTGCCAGCAGTCCCACCTACGTGAACACTGAAGCTTTCTTT.